This T cell receptor (beta chain) was captured by sequencing in a study of OX40 agonist ivuxolimab in advanced cancers. Study context: In three patients, partial responses were observed, one with hepatocellular carcinoma and two with cutaneous melanoma.

CDR1 is SGHTA, CDR2 FQGNSA, per germline. This CDR3 has 15 amino acids. V shed 0 bases and J 5 bases; nucleotides not matched to a gene: 6. The protocol was immunoSEQ multiplex PCR, while the TCRdb copy is restricted to in-frame clones and leaves out a portion. Here the sample spans under 85,000 clones, roughly nine tenths being singletons. This clone turned up a few times. This TCR derives from an adult with an advanced solid tumor such as melanoma, head and neck, liver or kidney cancer. The specimen comprised CD4+ or CD8+ T cells sorted from blood, sampled in a trial of the OX40 agonist ivuxolimab. The J gene is TRBJ2-7, the V gene TRBV7-2; 8 bases agree with TRBD1. The CDR3 nucleotides read TGTGCCAGCAGCTTAGCGGTGGACAGGGTCAACGAGCAGTACTTC. Translating it yields CASSLAVDRVNEQYF.